This is a list of T cell receptor beta chains from one sample in a study of cytomegalovirus exposure and HLA in healthy donors. TCRdb's copy holds only in-frame clones and misses some; the assay was immunoSEQ multiplex PCR. The sample lists 95,000 to 150,000 clones; approximately 80% were seen once. The sequenced material came from PBMCs. These receptors were collected from a young man in good health and CMV-seropositive. Both conserved end residues are part of each CDR3. Each record gives: V gene, D gene, J gene, clone size, CDR3 DNA, CDR3 protein. A D gene is named only where the DNA matches it firmly. Clone size is given for some rows only: seen once, a few or many times, or a class if the clone is expanded.

>TRBV7-9|NA|TRBJ2-7|NA
TGTGCCAGCAGCCTAACCGACGGGATCGGCGAGCAGTACTTC
CASSLTDGIGEQYF
>TRBV5-1|NA|TRBJ2-1|NA
TGCGCCAGCAGCTTTAGTCCCACTAGCTCCTACAATGAGCAGTTCTTC
CASSFSPTSSYNEQFF
>TRBV10-1|NA|TRBJ1-5|few
TGCGCCAGCTCAGGCCAGCCTGGCCAGCCCCAGCATTTT
CASSGQPGQPQHF
>TRBV28|TRBD1|TRBJ2-2|once
TGTGCCATAAAAACAGGGGCGAACACCGGGGAGCTGTTTTTT
CAIKTGANTGELFF
>TRBV25-1|NA|TRBJ1-1|NA
TGTGCCAGCAGTGAGATGGGTGAGGGCCCGAACACTGAAGCTTTCTTT
CASSEMGEGPNTEAFF
>TRBV4-2|NA|TRBJ2-2|NA
TGTGCCAGCAGCCAAGCAGATATTCAGGGAAATGGCGGGGAGCTGTTTTTT
CASSQADIQGNGGELFF
>TRBV19|TRBD1|TRBJ2-7|few
TGTGCCAGTAGTAAACCGGGACAGGGGATCAACGAGCAGTACTTC
CASSKPGQGINEQYF
>TRBV6-1|NA|TRBJ1-1|NA
TGTGCCAGCAGTGAAGTAGCAGTGGAATTGAACACTGAAGCTTTCTTT
CASSEVAVELNTEAFF
>TRBV7-8|NA|TRBJ2-2|NA
TGTGCCAGCAGCTTAGACCGCCCGGGTTTCACCGGGGAGCTGTTTTTT
CASSLDRPGFTGELFF
>TRBV25-1|TRBD1|TRBJ1-2|NA
TGTGCCAGCAGGGGGGACAGGGGGAACTATGGCTACACCTTC
CASRGDRGNYGYTF
>TRBV5-1|NA|TRBJ2-7|NA
TGCGCCAGCAGCTTGGGGCTCGCGGCGGGGGAGCAGTACTTC
CASSLGLAAGEQYF
>TRBV30|NA|TRBJ2-7|NA
TGTGCCTGGAGTGGCCGGGGAGTCTACGAGCAGTACTTC
CAWSGRGVYEQYF
>TRBV27|NA|TRBJ2-1|NA
TGTGCCAGCAGTTTACAGGGGAATGAGCAGTTCTTC
CASSLQGNEQFF
>TRBV6-5|NA|TRBJ2-3|NA
TGTGCCAGCAGTTTCTATCCCCCGGGCACAGATACGCAGTATTTT
CASSFYPPGTDTQYF
>TRBV27|TRBD2|TRBJ2-7|NA
TGTGCCAGCAGAGCGACTAGCGGGAGGGGTTACGAGCAGTACTTC
CASRATSGRGYEQYF
>TRBV2|NA|TRBJ1-5|few
TGTGCCAGCAGCTACCGGCCAGGGGACAATCAGCCCCAGCATTTT
CASSYRPGDNQPQHF
>TRBV10-3|TRBD1|TRBJ1-1|once
TGTGCCATCAGTGAAGAAGGCAGGGGGCTAATGAACACTGAAGCTTTCTTT
CAISEEGRGLMNTEAFF
>TRBV14|TRBD2|TRBJ2-1|NA
TGTGCCAGCAGCCAATACAGCGGGAGTCGCTACAATGAGCAGTTCTTC
CASSQYSGSRYNEQFF
>TRBV28|TRBD1|TRBJ1-3|few
TGTGCCAGCAGTTTGCCGGGACAGGGCCTACCTGCCTCTGGAAACACCATATATTTT
CASSLPGQGLPASGNTIYF
>TRBV19|NA|TRBJ2-1|NA
TGTGCCAGTAGCGCGGGGTCGGACTCCTACAATGAGCAGTTCTTC
CASSAGSDSYNEQFF
>TRBV9|TRBD1|TRBJ1-1|NA
TGTGCCAGCAGCGCGGCCGGGACAGAGAACACTGAAGCTTTCTTT
CASSAAGTENTEAFF
>TRBV14|NA|TRBJ2-2|NA
TGTGCCAGCAGTCCCCGTCCACTCATCCCGCCCCTGAACACCGGGGAGCTGTTTTTT
CASSPRPLIPPLNTGELFF
>TRBV9|NA|TRBJ2-7|NA
TGTGCCAGCAGCGTAGATACCGGAGCGGTCTCGCCCTACGAGCAGTACTTC
CASSVDTGAVSPYEQYF
>TRBV7-3|NA|TRBJ2-5|few
TGTGCCAGCAGCTTAATAGGGGGAGGGTTCCAAGAGACCCAGTACTTC
CASSLIGGGFQETQYF
>TRBV19|NA|TRBJ2-7|NA
TGTGCCAGTAGTGCCTTTGGGGAGGTAGCCTACGAGCAGTACTTC
CASSAFGEVAYEQYF
>TRBV5-1|NA|TRBJ2-2|NA
TGCGCCAGCAGCTTGGAGCCAGGGGATTTGAACACCGGGGAGCTGTTTTTT
CASSLEPGDLNTGELFF
>TRBV5-3|TRBD1|TRBJ2-1|medium-sized
TGTGCCAGAAGCCCGGGGACAGCAGGAGCGGCCCGCTACAATGAGCAGTTCTTC
CARSPGTAGAARYNEQFF
>TRBV30|NA|TRBJ2-2|NA
TGTGCCTGGGCGGGACGTTCCGAGTCCGGGGAGCTGTTTTTT
CAWAGRSESGELFF
>TRBV6-1|NA|TRBJ1-2|NA
TGTGCCAGCAGTGAAGAAAGGGGCCGGGCCAACTATGGCTACACCTTC
CASSEERGRANYGYTF
>TRBV29-1|NA|TRBJ2-1|NA
TGCAGCGTTGAAGATTTTTCAGAAAACAATGAGCAGTTCTTC
CSVEDFSENNEQFF
>TRBV12-5|NA|TRBJ2-3|NA
TGTGCTAGTGGCCGACAGGCAGTAGATACGCAGTATTTT
CASGRQAVDTQYF
>TRBV4-1|NA|TRBJ2-7|few
TGCGCCAGCAGCCAAGATGTAGCCAGCCACTACGAGCAGTACTTC
CASSQDVASHYEQYF
>TRBV6-5|NA|TRBJ2-7|NA
TGTGCCAGCAGTTACGGACGGGTCAGGGGCTCCTACGAGCAGTACTTC
CASSYGRVRGSYEQYF
>TRBV28|TRBD1|TRBJ1-2|NA
TGTGCCAGCAGCCGACAGGGGGCGAATGGCTACACCTTC
CASSRQGANGYTF
>TRBV5-6|NA|TRBJ2-2|NA
TGTGCCAGCAGCTTGATACAGGGCGGTGGCTCCGGGGAGCTGTTTTTT
CASSLIQGGGSGELFF
>TRBV6-5|NA|TRBJ2-7|few
TGTGCCAGCAGCGGAGGGGCGCAGGGCTACGAGCAGTACTTC
CASSGGAQGYEQYF
>TRBV18|NA|TRBJ1-3|once
TGTGCCAGCTCTGAGGGAACAGGAAACACCATATATTTT
CASSEGTGNTIYF
>TRBV28|NA|TRBJ2-4|few
TGTGCCAGCAGCCCTTCGGGGGTCATAGCCAAAAACAGTCAGTACTTC
CASSPSGVIAKNSQYF
>TRBV7-9|TRBD1|TRBJ1-2|once
TGTGCCAGCAGCAGGACAGGGGTTGGCTACACCTTC
CASSRTGVGYTF
>TRBV6-1|TRBD1|TRBJ1-2|NA
TGTGCCAGCCACGAATACAGGGGGTTCTATGGCTACACCTTC
CASHEYRGFYGYTF
>TRBV5-1|NA|TRBJ2-2|NA
TGCGCCAGCAGCTTGGCCAGTGACTATTACACCGGGGAGCTGTTTTTT
CASSLASDYYTGELFF
>TRBV14|TRBD1|TRBJ1-2|NA
TGTGCCAGCAGCCATACTCCGGGACAGGGGTACTATGGCTACACCTTC
CASSHTPGQGYYGYTF
>TRBV15|NA|TRBJ1-3|NA
TGTGCCACCAGCAAAGAGGGACTGAGCTCTGGAAACACCATATATTTT
CATSKEGLSSGNTIYF
>TRBV11-2|NA|TRBJ2-7|NA
TGTGCCAGCAGCTTAACCCAGGGTTACGAGCAGTACTTC
CASSLTQGYEQYF
>TRBV5-1|TRBD2|TRBJ2-1|NA
TGCGCCAGCAGCTTGGAGGGCGAGGCGGGGGGGTACAATGAGCAGTTCTTC
CASSLEGEAGGYNEQFF
>TRBV13|NA|TRBJ2-1|NA
TGTGCCAGCAGCTTAGGCCGGGGAAATGAGCAGTTCTTC
CASSLGRGNEQFF
>TRBV4-2|TRBD2|TRBJ2-2|NA
TGTGCCAGCAGCCAAACCGGGACTAGCGGGGAGGGGGAGCTGTTTTTT
CASSQTGTSGEGELFF
>TRBV6-1|NA|TRBJ1-6|NA
TGTGCCAGCAGTCTCCGTGGGGAGCCCCTCCACTTT
CASSLRGEPLHF
>TRBV6-6|TRBD1|TRBJ1-1|NA
TGTGCCAGCAGTGCGGGACAGGGGTCCACTGAAGCTTTCTTT
CASSAGQGSTEAFF
>TRBV15|TRBD1|TRBJ1-1|NA
TGTGCCACCAGCAGAGGATCAGGGGGCGCGACGGGGGCTTTCTTT
CATSRGSGGATGAFF
>TRBV6-6|TRBD2|TRBJ2-3|NA
TGTGCCAGCAGTTTCATGACTAGCGGGATTGATACGCAGTATTTT
CASSFMTSGIDTQYF
>TRBV2|TRBD1|TRBJ1-2|NA
TGTGCCAGCAGTAAACAGGGGGCTGAGTATGGCTACACCTTC
CASSKQGAEYGYTF
>TRBV6-6|TRBD2|TRBJ2-1|few
TGTGCCAGCAGTTACCCCGGACTAGCGGGGTACAATGAGCAGTTCTTC
CASSYPGLAGYNEQFF
>TRBV7-8|TRBD1|TRBJ1-1|NA
TGTGCCAGCAGACCGCACAGGGGACTCACTGAAGCTTTCTTT
CASRPHRGLTEAFF
>TRBV14|TRBD1|TRBJ1-2|NA
TGTGCCAGCAGCCATCCGGGACAGGGGTTGGGCTACACCTTC
CASSHPGQGLGYTF
>TRBV9|NA|TRBJ2-3|NA
TGTGCCAGCAGCGTTTATCGGACAGGGAGAATCGGGGGGGATACGCAGTATTTT
CASSVYRTGRIGGDTQYF